This entry is about one T cell receptor beta chain. Its antigen target is currently unknown. Base quality data are lacking; no much larger clone is found one base away. This specimen comes from a study of cytotoxic CD8 clonotypes in ibrutinib-treated CLL (dated by TCRdb to the early 2020s). With regard to the full study: The cohort had about a dozen relapsed/refractory and around 15 treatment-naive patients; around 17 were IGHV unmutated. Partial responses were observed in about 24 patients and complete responses in 2; after a median follow-up of around 68 months, remission was maintained in 15 or so patients and progression was observed in some 12. Response samples were obtained after a median of around eleven months of treatment, with a range of about 6 to 36 months. Samples averaged approximately 260,000 productive templates and 94,082 productive rearrangements. Longitudinal samples were obtainable from about 30% of the roughly 86 participants in the trial. Cryopreserved peripheral blood mononuclear cells were collected before treatment, at response, and at either disease progression or sustained remission. Patients were still on ibrutinib when every remission and progressive disease sample was collected.

There are 16 amino acids in the CDR3, from cysteine to phenylalanine inclusive. Only CDR3 DNA is held: 48 bases, read in frame from base 1. The junction shows trimming of 2 bases on V and 3 bases on J, plus 15 bases between the germline ends. From a lookup of the germline V gene, CDR1 and CDR2 are MNHEY and SVGAGI. On a MiSeq, deep resolution sequencing aimed for a depth between 1 in 1 million and 1 in 200,000 T cells, with each clonotype covered 10x on average. The immunoSEQ hsTCRB Kit was used to generate TCR beta libraries. The study's own analysis went as follows. Data were analyzed with ImmunoSEQ Data Assistant and ImmunoSEQ Analyzer, with V, D and J genes assigned per IMGT definitions. Clonality, which ranges from 0 to 1, was calculated as one minus the normalized Shannon entropy of productive rearrangement frequencies. Only overrepresented clonotypes making up at least 0.05% of each patient's repertoire were included in the public clonotype analysis. Repertoires from 10 to 15 age-matched healthy donors in immuneACCESS were used as clonality controls. The source is immuneACCESS, and TCRdb retained only in-frame sequences with V and J called. Part of the clones is not carried over; for the studies checked, unresolved V genes explain less than half of this, and the remainder is unexplained. From that table come the V and J calls and clone size; the DNA was used to work out D and trimming. Present in this sample are 250,000 to 350,000 clones, more than 70% of which were seen just once. The leading ten clones occupy about 5% of the sample.

Beyond this particular receptor, the publication reports: Baseline clonality was found to be higher than that of age-matched healthy donors and was strongly correlated with circulating CD8+ T-cell counts. Public clonotypes were rare and either shrank or stayed stable during treatment, and the rise in clonality at ibrutinib response reflected expansion of private clonotypes. Sampling times were not matched between sustained-remission and progressing patients, and lymph node repertoires were not studied. At ibrutinib response clonality went up, during sustained remission it held steady, and at progression it dropped back toward baseline.

Interpreted using the paper, the time point label stands for: progressive disease on ibrutinib. Approximately 2 micrograms of genomic DNA were extracted from cryopreserved PBMCs for TCR beta library preparation. Longitudinal blood samples from CLL patients on ibrutinib monotherapy underwent high-throughput TCR beta sequencing. Patients were enrolled in a phase 2 open-label single-center ibrutinib monotherapy trial. The source of this sequence is a human donor with chronic lymphocytic leukemia. Sample: PBMCs, taken at disease progression, from a patient treated with ibrutinib. The chain is encoded by TRBV6-5 joined to TRBJ2-3; the D gene cannot be named for sure. The DNA sequence is as follows: TGTGCCAGCAGTTACCCACGGCCGCTCCGAACAGATACGCAGTATTTT. It codes for CASSYPRPLRTDTQYF.